This T cell receptor (beta chain) appears in the sequencing data of a study of PD-L1 blockade in urothelial cancer. The time point here: pretreatment peripheral blood. The CDR3 is made up of 16 amino acids. Germline CDR1 reads SGHTA; CDR2 reads FQGNSA. Trimming removed 2 bases from V and 0 bases from J, with 13 bases in between. Added to each PCR by spiking were synthetic TCR analog templates. Data came from immunoSEQ multiplex PCR; TCRdb stores just in-frame clones and leaves some out. The sample contains about 81,000 clones, around 89% of which appear only once. The material was PBMCs, obtained around atezolizumab (anti-PD-L1) treatment. This receptor was identified in a woman of 80 years or more with urothelial cancer. The chain combines TRBV7-2 with TRBJ2-5; D might be TRBD2 (5 bases). CDR3 region: CASSLRRRTYQETQYF. The CDR3 DNA sequence: TGTGCCAGCAGCTTACGGAGGCGGACCTACCAAGAGACCCAGTACTTC.